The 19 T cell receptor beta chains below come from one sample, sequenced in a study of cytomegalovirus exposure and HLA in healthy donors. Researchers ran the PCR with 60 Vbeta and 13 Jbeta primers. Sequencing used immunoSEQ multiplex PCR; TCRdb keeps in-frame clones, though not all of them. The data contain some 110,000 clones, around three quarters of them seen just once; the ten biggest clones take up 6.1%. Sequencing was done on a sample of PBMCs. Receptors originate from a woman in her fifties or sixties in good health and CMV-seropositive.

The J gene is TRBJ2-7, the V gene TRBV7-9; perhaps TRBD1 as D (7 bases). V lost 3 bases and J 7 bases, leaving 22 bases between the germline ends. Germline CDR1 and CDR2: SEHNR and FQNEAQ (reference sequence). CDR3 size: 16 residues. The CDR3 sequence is CASSLGRTGLYEEQYF. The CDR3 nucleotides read TGTGCCAGCAGCTTGGGGAGGACAGGCCTCTACGAGGAGCAGTACTTC.

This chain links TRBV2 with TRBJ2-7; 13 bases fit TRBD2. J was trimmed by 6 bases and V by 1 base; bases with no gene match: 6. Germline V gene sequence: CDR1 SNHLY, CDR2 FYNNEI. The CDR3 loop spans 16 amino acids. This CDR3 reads CASSEDPGLAGTEQYF. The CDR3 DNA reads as TGTGCCAGCAGTGAAGACCCGGGACTAGCGGGGACCGAGCAGTACTTC.

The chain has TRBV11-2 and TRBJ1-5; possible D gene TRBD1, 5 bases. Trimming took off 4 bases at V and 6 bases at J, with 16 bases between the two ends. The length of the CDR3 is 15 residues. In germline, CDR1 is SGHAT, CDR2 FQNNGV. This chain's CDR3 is CASSSNLGGGQPQHF. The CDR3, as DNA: TGTGCCAGCAGCTCGAACCTTGGGGGAGGTCAGCCCCAGCATTTT.

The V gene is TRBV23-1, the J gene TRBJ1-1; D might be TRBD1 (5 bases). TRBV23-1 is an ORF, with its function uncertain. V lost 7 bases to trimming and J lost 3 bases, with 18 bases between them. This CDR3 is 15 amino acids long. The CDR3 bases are TGCGCCAGCAACCTGGAGTTGGGGCTCGACACTGAAGCTTTCTTT. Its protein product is CASNLELGLDTEAFF.

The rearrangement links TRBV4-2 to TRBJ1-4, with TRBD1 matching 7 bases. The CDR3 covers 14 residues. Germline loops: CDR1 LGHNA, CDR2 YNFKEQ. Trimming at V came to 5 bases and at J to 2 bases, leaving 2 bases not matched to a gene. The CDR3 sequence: CASSEGATNEKLFF. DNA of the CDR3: TGTGCCAGCAGCGAGGGGGCGACTAATGAAAAACTGTTTTTT.

CDR3 in amino acids: CASSIWGVESNQPQHF. CDR3 coding DNA: TGTGCCAGTAGTATTTGGGGCGTGGAGAGCAATCAGCCCCAGCATTTT. This rearrangement joins TRBV19 to TRBJ1-5; possible D gene TRBD1, 5 bases. The germline V gene has CDR1 LNHDA and CDR2 SQIVND (reference sequence). V lost 3 bases and J lost 1, with 13 bases in between. This CDR3 contains 16 residues. Using reference TRBV19 and TRBJ1-5 for the parts outside the CDR3, the full variable domain is DGGITQSPKYLFRKEGQNVTLSCEQNLNHDAMYWYRQDPGQGLRLIYYSQIVNDFQKGDIAEGYSVSREKKESFPLTVTSAQKNPTAFYLCASSIWGVESNQPQHFGDGTRLSIL.

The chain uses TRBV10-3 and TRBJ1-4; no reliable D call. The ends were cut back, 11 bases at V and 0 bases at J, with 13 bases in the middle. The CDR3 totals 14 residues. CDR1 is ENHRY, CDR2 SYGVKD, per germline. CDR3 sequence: CAAGDGATNEKLFF. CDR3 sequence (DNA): TGTGCCGCCGGTGATGGTGCAACTAATGAAAAACTGTTTTTT.

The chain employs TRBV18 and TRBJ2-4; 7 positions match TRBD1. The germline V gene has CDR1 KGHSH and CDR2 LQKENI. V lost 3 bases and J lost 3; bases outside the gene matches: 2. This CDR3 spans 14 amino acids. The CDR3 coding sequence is TGTGCCAGCTCACCTTCAGGGGGCAAAAACATTCAGTACTTC. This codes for CASSPSGGKNIQYF.

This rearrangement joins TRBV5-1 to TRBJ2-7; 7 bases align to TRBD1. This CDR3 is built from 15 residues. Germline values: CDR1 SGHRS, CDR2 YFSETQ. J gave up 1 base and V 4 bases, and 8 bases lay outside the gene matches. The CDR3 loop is CASSLGTATSYEQYF. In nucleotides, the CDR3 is TGCGCCAGCAGCCTAGGGACAGCTACTTCCTACGAGCAGTACTTC.

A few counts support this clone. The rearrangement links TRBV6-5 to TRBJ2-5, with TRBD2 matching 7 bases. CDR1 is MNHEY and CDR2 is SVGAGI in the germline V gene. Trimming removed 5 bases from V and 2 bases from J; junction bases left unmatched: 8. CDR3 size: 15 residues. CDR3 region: CASSPARDYQETQYF. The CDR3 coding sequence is TGTGCCAGCAGTCCAGCCCGGGACTATCAAGAGACCCAGTACTTC.

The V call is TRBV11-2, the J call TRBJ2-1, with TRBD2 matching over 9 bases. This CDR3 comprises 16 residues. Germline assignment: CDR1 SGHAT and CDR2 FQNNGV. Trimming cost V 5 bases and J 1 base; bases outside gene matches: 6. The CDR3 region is CASSRRLAVSYNEQFF. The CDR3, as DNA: TGTGCCAGCAGCCGACGACTAGCGGTGTCCTACAATGAGCAGTTCTTC. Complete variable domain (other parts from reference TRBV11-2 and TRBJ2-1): EAGVAQSPRYKIIEKRQSVAFWCNPISGHATLYWYQQILGQGPKLLIQFQNNGVVDDSQLPKDRFSAERLKGVDSTLKIQPAKLEDSAVYLCASSRRLAVSYNEQFFGPGTRLTVL.

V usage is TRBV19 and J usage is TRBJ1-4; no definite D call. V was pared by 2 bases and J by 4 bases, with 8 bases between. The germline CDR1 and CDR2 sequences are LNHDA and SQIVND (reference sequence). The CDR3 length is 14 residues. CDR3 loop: CASSILGSNEKLFF. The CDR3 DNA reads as TGTGCCAGTAGTATACTGGGGAGTAATGAAAAACTGTTTTTT.

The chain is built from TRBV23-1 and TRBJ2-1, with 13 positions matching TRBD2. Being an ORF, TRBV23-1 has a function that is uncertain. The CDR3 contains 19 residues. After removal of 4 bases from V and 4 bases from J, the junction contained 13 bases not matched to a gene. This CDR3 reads CASSPCYRLLAGGYNEQFF. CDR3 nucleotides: TGCGCCAGCAGTCCCTGTTACAGGCTACTAGCGGGGGGGTACAATGAGCAGTTCTTC.

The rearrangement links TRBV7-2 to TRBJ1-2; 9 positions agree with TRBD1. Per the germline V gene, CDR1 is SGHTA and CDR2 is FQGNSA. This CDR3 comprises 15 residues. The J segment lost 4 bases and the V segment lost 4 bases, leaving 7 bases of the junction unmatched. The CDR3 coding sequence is TGTGCCAGCAGCTCCCTAGGGGGACAGGGCTATGGCTACACCTTC. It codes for CASSSLGGQGYGYTF.

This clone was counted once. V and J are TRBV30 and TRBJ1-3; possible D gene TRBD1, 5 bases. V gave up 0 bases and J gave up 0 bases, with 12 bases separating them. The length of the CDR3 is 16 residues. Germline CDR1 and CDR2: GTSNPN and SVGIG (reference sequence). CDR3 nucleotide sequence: TGTGCCTGGAGTGTATGGGGCACTATCTCTGGAAACACCATATATTTT. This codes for CAWSVWGTISGNTIYF.

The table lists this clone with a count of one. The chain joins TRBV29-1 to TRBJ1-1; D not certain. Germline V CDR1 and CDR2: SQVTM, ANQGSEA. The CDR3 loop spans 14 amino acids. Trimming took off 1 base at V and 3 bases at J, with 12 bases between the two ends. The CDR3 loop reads CSVEGAGGYTEAFF. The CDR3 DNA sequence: TGCAGCGTTGAAGGGGCAGGTGGGTACACTGAAGCTTTCTTT.

The CDR3: CASSLNLMGGADTQYF. CDR3 coding DNA: TGTGCCAGCAGCTTAAATTTGATGGGGGGTGCAGATACGCAGTATTTT. The chain carries TRBV7-8 and TRBJ2-3; possibly TRBD2 for D (6 bases). Germline V CDR1 and CDR2: SGHVS, FQNEAQ. The CDR3 sequence is 16 residues long. V was shortened by 2 bases and J by 4 bases, with 16 bases between the two germline ends.

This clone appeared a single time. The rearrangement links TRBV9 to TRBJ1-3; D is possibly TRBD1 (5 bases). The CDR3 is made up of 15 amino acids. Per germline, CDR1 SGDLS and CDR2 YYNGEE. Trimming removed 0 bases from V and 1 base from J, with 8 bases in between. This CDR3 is CASSVGRGSGNTIYF. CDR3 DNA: TGTGCCAGCAGCGTAGGGCGGGGGTCTGGAAACACCATATATTTT.

The CDR3 nucleotides are TGCGCCAGCAGCCTTCAACGGGTTTCGACTGAAGCTTTCTTT. Residues: CASSLQRVSTEAFF. The chain uses TRBV4-3 and TRBJ1-1; D is uncertain. The V end lost 4 bases, the J end lost 5 bases, and 14 bases lay between the germline ends. Per the germline V gene, CDR1 is LGHNA and CDR2 is YSLEER. This CDR3 spans 14 amino acids.